This T cell receptor (beta chain) was identified during a study of circulating tumor DNA in untreated peripheral T-cell lymphoma. V lost 8 bases, J lost 1 base, and 20 bases lay in between. The CDR3 totals 16 residues. Germline CDR1 and CDR2: SGHNT and YENEEA. Method: immunoSEQ multiplex PCR; TCRdb's copy keeps in-frame clones and lacks some. Among some 7,300 clones listed, around 76% were seen once. Before treatment, baseline tumor tissue was collected for sequencing. The rearrangement joins TRBV11-3 to TRBJ1-1; tentatively, D is TRBD1 (5 bases). Material for sequencing was tumor tissue. The receptor comes from a human donor with peripheral T-cell lymphoma. The DNA for the CDR3 is TGTGCCAGCCCGAGTACCCGGGGGGTATCGAACACTGAAGCTTTCTTT. Translated, it gives CASPSTRGVSNTEAFF.